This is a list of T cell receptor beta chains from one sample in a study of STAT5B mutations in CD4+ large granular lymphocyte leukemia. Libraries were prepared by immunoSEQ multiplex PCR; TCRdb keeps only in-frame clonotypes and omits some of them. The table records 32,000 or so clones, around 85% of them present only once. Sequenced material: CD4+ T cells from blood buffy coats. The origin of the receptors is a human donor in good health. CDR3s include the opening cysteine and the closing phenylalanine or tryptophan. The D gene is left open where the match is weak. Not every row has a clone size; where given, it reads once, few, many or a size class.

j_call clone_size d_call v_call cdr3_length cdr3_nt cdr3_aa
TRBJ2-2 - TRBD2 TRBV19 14 TGTGCCAGTAGTATCGGGAGGGACCCCGGGGAGCTGTTTTTT CASSIGRDPGELFF
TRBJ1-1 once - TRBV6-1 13 TGTGCCAGCAGTGAGAACAGGAACACTGAAGCTTTCTTT CASSENRNTEAFF
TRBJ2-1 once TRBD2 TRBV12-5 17 TGTGCTAGTGGTTTGCGGACTAGCGGGGGAAGGGGCAATGAGCAGTTCTTC CASGLRTSGGRGNEQFF
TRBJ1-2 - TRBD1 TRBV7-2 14 TGTGCCAGCAGCTTCCGGGACAGTAACTATGGCTACACCTTC CASSFRDSNYGYTF
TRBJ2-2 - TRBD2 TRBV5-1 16 TGCGCCAGCAGCTTCGCGACTAGCGGGAACACCGGGGAGCTGTTTTTT CASSFATSGNTGELFF
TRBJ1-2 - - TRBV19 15 TGTGCCAGTAGGGTAGGGGGTGCCGTGGACTATGGCTACACCTTC CASRVGGAVDYGYTF
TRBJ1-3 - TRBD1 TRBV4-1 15 TGCGCCAGCAGCCGCCGACAGGGGGAAGGAAACACCATATATTTT CASSRRQGEGNTIYF
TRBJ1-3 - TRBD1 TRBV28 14 TGTGCCAGCAGATCTGGACAGGTTGGAAACACCATATATTTT CASRSGQVGNTIYF
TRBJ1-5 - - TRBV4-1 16 TGCGCCAGCAGCCCAACCCACAGGGCCGGGGTTGAACCCCAGCATTTT CASSPTHRAGVEPQHF
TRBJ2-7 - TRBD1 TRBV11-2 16 TGTGCCAGCAGCTACTCCCTACAGGGGTTTTTCTACGAGCAGTACTTC CASSYSLQGFFYEQYF
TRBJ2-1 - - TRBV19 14 TGTGCCAGTAGTATAGATCATCCTCGGCGGGAGCAGTTCTTC CASSIDHPRREQFF
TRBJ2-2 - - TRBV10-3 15 TGTGCCATCTCTGCCGGGACGGCGAACACCGGGGAGCTGTTTTTT CAISAGTANTGELFF
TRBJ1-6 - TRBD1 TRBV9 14 TGTGCCAGCAGCGCCCAGGGGGTCGGATCACCCCTCCACTTT CASSAQGVGSPLHF
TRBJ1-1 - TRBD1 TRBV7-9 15 TGTGCCAGCAGCCAACGACAGGGGGCGTGGACTGAAGCTTTCTTT CASSQRQGAWTEAFF
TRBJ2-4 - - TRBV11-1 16 TGTGCCAGCAGCTTAGGGCGAGGACTACCTACGGAAATTCAGTACTTC CASSLGRGLPTEIQYF
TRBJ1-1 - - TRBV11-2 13 TGTGCCAGCAGTGGGGAACGGGGAACTGAAGCTTTCTTT CASSGERGTEAFF
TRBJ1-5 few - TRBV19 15 TGTGCCAGTAGTATAGGAGGGGCGGCCAATCAGCCCCAGCATTTT CASSIGGAANQPQHF
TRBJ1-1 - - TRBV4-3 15 TGCGCCAGCAGCCAAGAGAACAGTCCGAACACTGAAGCTTTCTTT CASSQENSPNTEAFF
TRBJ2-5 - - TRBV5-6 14 TGTGCCAGCAGCTCTCTAGCGCCCCAAGAGACCCAGTACTTC CASSSLAPQETQYF
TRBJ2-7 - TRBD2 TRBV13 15 TGTGCCAGCAGCTTCGAGGGACTAGCAGGCTACGAGCAGTACTTC CASSFEGLAGYEQYF
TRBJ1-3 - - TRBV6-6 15 TGTGCCAGCAGTTACTCTCGCCACTCTGGAAACACCATATATTTT CASSYSRHSGNTIYF
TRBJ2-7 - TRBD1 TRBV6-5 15 TGTGCCAGCAGTTACTCGGGACAGGGCCTTTCCGGGCAGTACTTC CASSYSGQGLSGQYF
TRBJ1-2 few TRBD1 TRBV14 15 TGTGCCAGCAGCCCTTTGGACAGGATGCACTATGGCTACACCTTC CASSPLDRMHYGYTF
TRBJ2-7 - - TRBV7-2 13 TGTGCCAGCAGCTTCCGGCCTGGGCACGAGCAGTACTTC CASSFRPGHEQYF
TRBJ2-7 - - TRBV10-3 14 TGTGCCATCAGTGAAATATGGGCTCACTACGAGCAGTACTTC CAISEIWAHYEQYF
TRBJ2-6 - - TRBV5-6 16 TGTGCCAGCAGCTGGACGCCAGGGGTTGGGGCCAACGTCCTGACTTTC CASSWTPGVGANVLTF
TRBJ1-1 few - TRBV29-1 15 TGCAGCGCTGAAGGCGGCGCGGGCTGGAACACTGAAGCTTTCTTT CSAEGGAGWNTEAFF
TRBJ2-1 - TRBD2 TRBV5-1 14 TGCGCCAGCAGCTTAGGGACTAGCGACAATGAGCAGTTCTTC CASSLGTSDNEQFF
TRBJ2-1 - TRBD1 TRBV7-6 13 TGTGCCAGCAGCGTCGACAGGGTCCGCGAGCAGTTCTTC CASSVDRVREQFF
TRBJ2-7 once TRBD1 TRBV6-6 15 TGTGCCAGCAGTCGACCCCCACAGGGGGCTTACGAGCAGTACTTC CASSRPPQGAYEQYF
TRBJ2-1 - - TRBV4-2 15 TGTGCCAGCAGCCAATCGGGCGGGACCAACAATGAGCAGTTCTTC CASSQSGGTNNEQFF
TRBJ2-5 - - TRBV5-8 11 TGTGCCAGCATCCTCGGAGAGACCCAGTACTTC CASILGETQYF
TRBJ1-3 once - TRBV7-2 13 TGTGCCAGCAGCTTAGGGGGGGGAAACACCATATATTTT CASSLGGGNTIYF
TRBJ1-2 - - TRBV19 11 TGTGCCAGTACAAAGGGAGGTGGCTACACCTTC CASTKGGGYTF
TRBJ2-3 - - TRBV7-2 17 TGTGCCAGCAGCCGTGGACCGCCAAGGACCCACACAGATACGCAGTATTTT CASSRGPPRTHTDTQYF
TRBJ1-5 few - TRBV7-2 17 TGTGCCAGCAGCTTAGCCCCCGTCGGGTCGGGCAATCAGCCCCAGCATTTT CASSLAPVGSGNQPQHF
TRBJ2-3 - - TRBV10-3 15 TGTGCCATCAGTTTCGGGACGGTTAGCACAGATACGCAGTATTTT CAISFGTVSTDTQYF
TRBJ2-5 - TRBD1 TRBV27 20 TGTGCCAGCAGTTTTCGGGGACGAATTCTGGACAGGGGGCGCGGAGAGACCCAGTACTTC CASSFRGRILDRGRGETQYF
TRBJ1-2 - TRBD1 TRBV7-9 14 TGTGCCAGCAGCTTAGAGGGACAGGGGTATGGCTACACCTTC CASSLEGQGYGYTF
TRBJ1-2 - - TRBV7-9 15 TGTGCCAGCAGCCCCCAGTCAACCTATAACTATGGCTATACCTTC CASSPQSTYNYGYTF
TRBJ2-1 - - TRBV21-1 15 TGTGCCAGCAGCCCTCGACAGGGGCCCTACAATGAGCAGTTCTTC CASSPRQGPYNEQFF
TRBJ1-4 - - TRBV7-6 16 TGTGCCAGCAGTGTAAGGCCGGGGGGCAGGGATGAAAAACTGTTTTTT CASSVRPGGRDEKLFF
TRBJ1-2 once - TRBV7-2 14 TGTGCCAGCAGCGTGACGGGGACTAACTATGGCTACACCTTC CASSVTGTNYGYTF